A single TCR beta chain is shown here with its context. Its antigen is still unknown. The data were taken from a study of T cell responses to AZD1222 COVID-19 vaccine. Study-wide results and limits: Variant regions that are unmutated are reportedly the target of nearly half of spike-specific TCRs. No repertoire was sampled before or during the peak T cell response, only after it.

The germline V gene has CDR1 ENHRY and CDR2 SYGVKD. This CDR3 has 12 amino acids. The protocol was immunoSEQ multiplex PCR, while the TCRdb copy is restricted to in-frame clones and leaves out a portion. The sample contains tens of thousands of clones, about 90% of which appear only once. The chain joins TRBV10-3 to TRBJ2-4; D gene ambiguous. The receptor's source is an adult who received the AZD1222 COVID-19 vaccine. Material: peripheral blood, obtained 28 days after the second AZD1222 dose. The CDR3 coding sequence is TGTGCGTCGGGCTCGGCCAAAAACATTCAGTACTTC. Its protein product is CASGSAKNIQYF.